This T cell receptor (beta chain) is from a study of cytomegalovirus exposure and HLA in healthy donors. Findings and limits, study-wide: Rare sequences made up most TCRs, while some public TCRs were found in many donors. Researchers catalogued some 160 TCR beta chains as cytomegalovirus-associated.

Comments on this clone: Its target is unknown.

V shed 4 bases, J shed 2 bases, and the junction held 10 bases outside the gene matches. The CDR3 totals 16 residues. Germline lookup yields CDR1 SGHDT and CDR2 YYEEEE. Sequenced by immunoSEQ multiplex PCR; TCRdb stores in-frame clones only, minus some. This sample carries 150,000 to 180,000 clones, around nine tenths of them seen once, and the ten largest clones take about 22%. This chain connects TRBV5-6 to TRBJ2-7; 9 bases line up with TRBD2. Material: PBMCs. This clonotype was sampled from a man aged 18 to 29 in good health and CMV-seropositive. CDR3 amino acids: CASSPHPSGDAYEQYF. The CDR3, as DNA: TGTGCCAGCAGCCCTCACCCTAGCGGGGACGCCTACGAGCAGTACTTC.